This T cell receptor beta chain was recovered during a study of blood T cell repertoires in COVID-19. The germline V gene has CDR1 MNHEY and CDR2 SVGEGT. V was shortened by 6 bases and J by 2 bases, with 17 bases between the two germline ends. The CDR3 extends over 17 amino acids. Authors' data handling: Reference gene primer amplification gave nucleated cell count estimates. Libraries were prepared by immunoSEQ multiplex PCR; TCRdb keeps only in-frame clonotypes and omits some of them. That table gives V, J and clone size, and the DNA gave D and trimming. The table records around 260,000 clones, roughly four fifths of them present only once.

This chain uses TRBV6-2 or TRBV6-3 with TRBJ1-6; D not certain. The sequence came from a woman between 45 and 65 years old who had recovered from COVID-19. Sequencing used peripheral blood. This CDR3 reads CASSYLSFEAYNSPLHF. Here the CDR3 DNA reads TGTGCCAGCAGCTATTTATCTTTCGAGGCCTATAATTCACCCCTCCACTTT.